This T cell receptor (beta chain) appears in the sequencing data of a study of cytomegalovirus exposure and HLA in healthy donors. 60 Vbeta and 13 Jbeta primers were used in PCR. Here immunoSEQ multiplex PCR was the method, and the copy in TCRdb shows in-frame clones only, minus some. The sample lists 160,000 or so clones; around four fifths were seen once. This CDR3 is built from 16 residues. CDR1 and CDR2 (germline): MGHDK, SYGVNS. Trimming removed 3 bases from V and 3 bases from J, with 14 bases in between. Study-level results: Later analysis associated a missense DCLRE1C variant with TCR beta V- and J-gene trimming. A later analysis reportedly identified an Asian-associated ancestry cluster as carrying fewer N-insertions than the approximately 670-donor mean.

Points on this clone: No antigen is known for it.

This chain connects TRBV25-1 to TRBJ2-2, with a tentative D call TRBD2 (5 bases). The source material was PBMCs. This sequence originates from a young man in good health and CMV-seronegative. The CDR3 nucleotides read TGTGCCAGCAGTGATCCTGGACTCGTGGACACCGGGGAGCTGTTTTTT. Its protein product is CASSDPGLVDTGELFF.